This TCR beta chain came from a study of shared clonotypes between healthy human individuals. Per sorted-subset replicate PCR, input was roughly 200 ng DNA, representing roughly 28,000 T cell genomes. Profiled with immunoSEQ multiplex PCR; TCRdb holds only in-frame clones, not every one. The data show approximately 2.5 million clones, more than 85% seen once. Sequencing used naive CD4+ T cells from PBMCs. Subset denoted: CD45RA+ positively selected. The TCR was taken from a man younger than 35 in good health. Some clones in this sample may be carry-over from other donors' samples.

CDR3 bases: TGTGCCAGTAGTATCGGTCCCCAAGGTGCGACCCAGTACTTC. Encoded protein: CASSIGPQGATQYF. This chain joins TRBV19 and TRBJ2-5, with no clear D. V shed 3 bases and J shed 7 bases, with 15 bases lying between them. CDR1 and CDR2 (germline): LNHDA, SQIVND (reference sequence). The CDR3 is 14 amino acids.